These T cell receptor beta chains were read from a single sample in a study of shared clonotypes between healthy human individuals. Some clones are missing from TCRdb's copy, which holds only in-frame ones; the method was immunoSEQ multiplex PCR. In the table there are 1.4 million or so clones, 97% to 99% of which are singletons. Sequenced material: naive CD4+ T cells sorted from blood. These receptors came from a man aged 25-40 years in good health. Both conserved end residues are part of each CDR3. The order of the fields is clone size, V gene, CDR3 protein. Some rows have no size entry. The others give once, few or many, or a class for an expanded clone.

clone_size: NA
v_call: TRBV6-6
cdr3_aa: CASRRIGQFRDEQYF

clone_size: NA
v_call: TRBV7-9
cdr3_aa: CASSFVTDTQYF

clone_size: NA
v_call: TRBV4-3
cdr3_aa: CASSRTGGSYNEQFF

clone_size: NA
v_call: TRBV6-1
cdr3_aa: CASSAMGQGHTDTQYF

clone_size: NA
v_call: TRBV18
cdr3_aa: CASSSMDRYTEAFF

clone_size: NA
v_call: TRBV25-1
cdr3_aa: CASSEYIPPYSANTEAFF

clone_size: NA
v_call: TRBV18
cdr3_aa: CASSPALGGPQHF

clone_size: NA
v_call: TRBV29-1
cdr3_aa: CSAGTSSYEQYF

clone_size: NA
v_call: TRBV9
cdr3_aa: CASSGGSVGANVLTF

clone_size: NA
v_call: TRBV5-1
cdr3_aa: CASQSRQGGTGELFF

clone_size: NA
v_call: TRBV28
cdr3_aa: CASSSHSGRAGELFF

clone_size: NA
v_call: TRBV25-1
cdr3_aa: CASSEGDGIQYF

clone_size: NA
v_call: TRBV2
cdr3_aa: CASRTQRGTHRLEQYF

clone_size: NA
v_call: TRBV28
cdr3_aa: CASSLRTGELFF

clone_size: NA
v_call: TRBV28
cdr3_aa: CASSLTSPNQPQHF

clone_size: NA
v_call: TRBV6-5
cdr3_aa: CASSLTGSDANTQYF

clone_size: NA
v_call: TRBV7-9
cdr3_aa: CASSGTGGTSNQPQHF

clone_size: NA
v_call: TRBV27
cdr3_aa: CASRKADSLKLFF

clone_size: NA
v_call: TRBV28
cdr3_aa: CASSSGTGGTGELFF

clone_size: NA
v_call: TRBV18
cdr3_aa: CASSPQQGGINEKLFF

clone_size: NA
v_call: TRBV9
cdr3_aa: CASSVASGNTGELFF

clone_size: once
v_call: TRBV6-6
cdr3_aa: CASSYTVMNTEAFF

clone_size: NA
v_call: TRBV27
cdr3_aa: CASSSNRGVGANYGYTF

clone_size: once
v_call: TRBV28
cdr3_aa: CASQSGQSYEQYF

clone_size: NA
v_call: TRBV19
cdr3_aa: CASSLAALDYEQYF

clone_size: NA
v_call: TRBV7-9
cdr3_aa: CASSRGSTDTQYF

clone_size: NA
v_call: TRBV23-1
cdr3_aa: CASSQYTREGGGNEQFF

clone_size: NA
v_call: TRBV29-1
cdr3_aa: CSARGTSGSLGSQTQYF

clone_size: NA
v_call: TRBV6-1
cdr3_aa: CASSGLAGPSYNEQFF

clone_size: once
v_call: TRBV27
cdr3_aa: CASSPTGQPYNEQFF

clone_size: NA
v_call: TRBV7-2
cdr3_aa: CASSLPHRQISYEQYF

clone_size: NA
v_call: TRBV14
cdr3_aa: CASSQATGVRNTIYF

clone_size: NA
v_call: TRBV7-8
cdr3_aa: CASSLILAGVYNEQFF

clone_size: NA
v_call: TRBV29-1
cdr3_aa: CSAATSSGANVLTF

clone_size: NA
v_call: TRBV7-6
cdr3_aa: CASSRPVLAASTDTQYF

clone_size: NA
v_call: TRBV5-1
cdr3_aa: CASSSGTTTDTQYF

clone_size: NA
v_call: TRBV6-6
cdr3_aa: CASNDQPQHF

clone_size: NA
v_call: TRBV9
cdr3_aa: CASSVAAHRTYEQYF

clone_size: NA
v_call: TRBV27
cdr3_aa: CASLRVSSYEQYF

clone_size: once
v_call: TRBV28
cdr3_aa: CASSFNAGQGLTNYGYTF

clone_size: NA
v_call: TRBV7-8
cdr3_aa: CASSLALAGGSSSYEQYF

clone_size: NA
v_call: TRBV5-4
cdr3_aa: CASSASHGALNTDTQYF

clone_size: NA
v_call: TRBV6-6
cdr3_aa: CASSYSTSGRGNEQFF

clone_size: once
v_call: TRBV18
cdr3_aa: CASSMRREAYEQYF

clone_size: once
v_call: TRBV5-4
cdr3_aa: CASGTYNEQFF

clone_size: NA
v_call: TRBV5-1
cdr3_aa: CASSLGGLRADTQYF